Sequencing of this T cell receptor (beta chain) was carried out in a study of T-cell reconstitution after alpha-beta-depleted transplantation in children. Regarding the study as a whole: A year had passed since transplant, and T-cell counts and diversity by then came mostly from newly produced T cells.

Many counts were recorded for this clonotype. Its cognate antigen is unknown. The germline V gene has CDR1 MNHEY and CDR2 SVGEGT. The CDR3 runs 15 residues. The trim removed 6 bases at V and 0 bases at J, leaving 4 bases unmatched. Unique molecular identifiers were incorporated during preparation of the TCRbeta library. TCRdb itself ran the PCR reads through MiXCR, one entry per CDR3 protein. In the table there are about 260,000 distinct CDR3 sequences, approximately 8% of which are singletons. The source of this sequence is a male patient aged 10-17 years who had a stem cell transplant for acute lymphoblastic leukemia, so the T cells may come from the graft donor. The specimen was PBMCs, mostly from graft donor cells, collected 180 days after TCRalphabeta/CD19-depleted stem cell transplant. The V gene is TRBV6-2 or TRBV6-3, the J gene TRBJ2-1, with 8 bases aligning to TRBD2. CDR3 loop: CASSPTSGSYNEQFF. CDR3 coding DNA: TGTGCCAGCAGCCCCACTAGCGGCTCCTACAATGAGCAGTTCTTC.